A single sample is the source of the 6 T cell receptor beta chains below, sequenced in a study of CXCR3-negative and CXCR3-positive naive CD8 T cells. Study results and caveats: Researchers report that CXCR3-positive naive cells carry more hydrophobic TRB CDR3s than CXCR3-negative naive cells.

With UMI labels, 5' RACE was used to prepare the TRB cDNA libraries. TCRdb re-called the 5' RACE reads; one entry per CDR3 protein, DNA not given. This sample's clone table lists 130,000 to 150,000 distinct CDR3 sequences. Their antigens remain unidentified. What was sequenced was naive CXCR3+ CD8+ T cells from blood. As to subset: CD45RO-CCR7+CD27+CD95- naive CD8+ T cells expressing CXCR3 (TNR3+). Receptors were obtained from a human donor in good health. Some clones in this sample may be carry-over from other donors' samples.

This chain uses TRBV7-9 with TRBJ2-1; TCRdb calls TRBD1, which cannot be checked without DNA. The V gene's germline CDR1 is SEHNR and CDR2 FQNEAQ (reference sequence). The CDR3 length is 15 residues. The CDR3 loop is CASSFPGANYDEQFF.

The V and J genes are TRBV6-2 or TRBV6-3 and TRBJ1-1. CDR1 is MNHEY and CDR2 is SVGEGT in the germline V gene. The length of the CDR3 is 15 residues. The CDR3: CASSYSTVGNTEAFF.

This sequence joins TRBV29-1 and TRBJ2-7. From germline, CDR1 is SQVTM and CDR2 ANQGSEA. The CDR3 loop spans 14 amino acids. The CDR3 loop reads CSVDFQPKSYEQYF.

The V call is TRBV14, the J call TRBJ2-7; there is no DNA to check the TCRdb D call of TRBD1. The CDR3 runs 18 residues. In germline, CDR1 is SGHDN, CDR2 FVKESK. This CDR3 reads CASSQPLRRTGAIDEQYF.

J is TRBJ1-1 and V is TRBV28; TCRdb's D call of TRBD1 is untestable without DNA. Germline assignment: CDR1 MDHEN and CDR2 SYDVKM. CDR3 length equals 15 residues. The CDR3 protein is CASSLLGELNTEAFF.

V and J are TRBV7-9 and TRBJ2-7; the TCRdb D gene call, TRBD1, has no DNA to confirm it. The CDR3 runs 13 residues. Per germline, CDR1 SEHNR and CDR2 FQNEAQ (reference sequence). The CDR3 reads CASSGGGPYEQYF.